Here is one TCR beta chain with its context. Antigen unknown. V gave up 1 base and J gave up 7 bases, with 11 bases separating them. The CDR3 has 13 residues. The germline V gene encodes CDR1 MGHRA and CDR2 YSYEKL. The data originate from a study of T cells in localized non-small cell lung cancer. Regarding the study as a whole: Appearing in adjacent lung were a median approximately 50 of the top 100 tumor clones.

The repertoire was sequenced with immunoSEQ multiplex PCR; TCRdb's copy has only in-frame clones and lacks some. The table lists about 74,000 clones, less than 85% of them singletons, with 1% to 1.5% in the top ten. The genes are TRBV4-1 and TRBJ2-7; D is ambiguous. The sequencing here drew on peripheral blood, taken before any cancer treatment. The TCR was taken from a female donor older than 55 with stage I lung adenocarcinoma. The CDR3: CASSQVSTVEQYF. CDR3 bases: TGCGCCAGCAGCCAAGTTTCTACCGTGGAGCAGTACTTC.